Below are 8 T cell receptor beta chains sequenced from a single sample in a study of cytomegalovirus exposure and HLA in healthy donors. 60 Vbeta and 13 Jbeta primers were used in PCR. Repertoires were generated with immunoSEQ multiplex PCR, while TCRdb's copy carries only in-frame clones and drops some. The table records approximately 150,000 clones, about 71% of them present only once. The sample was PBMCs. The receptors originated from a woman aged 40 to 50 in good health and CMV-seropositive.

This clone was detected a few times. V gene TRBV19 combines with J gene TRBJ1-4; D uncertain. Germline CDR1 and CDR2: LNHDA and SQIVND (reference sequence). The CDR3 extends over 13 amino acids. The ends were cut back, 2 bases at V and 3 bases at J, with 4 bases in the middle. DNA of the CDR3: TGTGCCAGTAGTATACAGGCTAATGAAAAACTGTTTTTT. Its protein is CASSIQANEKLFF.

The chain couples TRBV20-1 to TRBJ2-1, with D perhaps matching TRBD1 (6 bases). V was shortened by 5 bases and J by 7 bases, with 9 bases between the two germline ends. This CDR3 has 11 residues. CDR1 and CDR2 (germline): DFQATT, SNEGSKA (reference sequence). As DNA, the CDR3 is TGCAGTGCTGGTAGGGGGAATGAGCAGTTCTTC. Its protein product is CSAGRGNEQFF.

The chain links TRBV5-4 to TRBJ2-7, with 10 bases that match TRBD1. This CDR3 is 14 amino acids long. Per germline, CDR1 SGHNT and CDR2 YYREEE (reference sequence). The junction had 8 bases not matched to a gene; V was cut back by 4 bases and J by 7 bases. The CDR3 nucleotides are TGTGCCAGCAGCGAGAGACAGGGGGCGGGTGAGCAGTACTTC. Translated, it gives CASSERQGAGEQYF.

This chain links TRBV6-6 with TRBJ2-5; weak D call: TRBD2 (6 bases). Germline lookup yields CDR1 MNHNY and CDR2 SVGAGI (reference sequence). The CDR3 contains 14 residues. Trimming shortened V by 2 bases and J by 1 base, and 8 bases separated the two germline ends. The CDR3 DNA follows: TGTGCCAGCAGTTACCCGACTAGCCAAGAGACCCAGTACTTC. The encoded protein is CASSYPTSQETQYF.

This chain connects TRBV7-2 to TRBJ1-1; D not resolved. Germline assignment: CDR1 SGHTA and CDR2 FQGNSA. V was clipped by 2 bases and J by 7 bases, with 14 bases between them. The CDR3 sequence is 14 residues long. CDR3 nucleotide sequence: TGTGCCAGCAGCTTACGCTGGCCAGCTAGTGAAGCTTTCTTT. Protein sequence: CASSLRWPASEAFF.

The chain recombines TRBV5-6 with TRBJ2-3; TRBD2 matches 8 bases. CDR1 SGHDT and CDR2 YYEEEE come from the germline V gene. This CDR3 spans 16 amino acids. J was trimmed by 6 bases and V by 6 bases; bases with no gene match: 15. DNA for the CDR3: TGTGCCAGCACGCTGGTTTCCGGGACTAGTGTCGATACGCAGTATTTT. Its translation is CASTLVSGTSVDTQYF.

This clone was picked up one time. The chain employs TRBV29-1 and TRBJ2-5; D perhaps matches TRBD1 (6 bases). The CDR3 runs to 14 residues. Trimming took 3 bases from V and 3 from J, leaving 14 bases between them. Germline V gene sequence: CDR1 SQVTM, CDR2 ANQGSEA. CDR3 loop: CSVDKPGVKETQYF. CDR3 DNA: TGCAGCGTTGATAAACCAGGGGTAAAAGAGACCCAGTACTTC.

The rearrangement joins TRBV27 to TRBJ2-7; D remains ambiguous. This CDR3 contains 13 residues. Germline-derived CDR1 and CDR2 are MNHEY and SMNVEV (reference sequence). V lost 6 bases to trimming and J lost 1 base, with 10 bases between them. Here the CDR3 DNA reads TGTGCCAGCAGCCTGCGCGTATCCTACGAGCAGTACTTC. This sequence encodes CASSLRVSYEQYF.